The 27 T cell receptor beta chains given below trace back to one sample, sequenced in a study of cytomegalovirus exposure and HLA in healthy donors. It was with 60 Vbeta and 13 Jbeta primers that the PCR ran. Clones were read by immunoSEQ multiplex PCR, and TCRdb kept only the in-frame ones, dropping some. The table shows 150,000 to 200,000 clones, with approximately 88% occurring only once. The material sequenced was PBMCs. The origin of the receptors is a man between 25 and 39 years old in good health and CMV-seronegative.

J is TRBJ1-1 and V is TRBV6-1; no firm D call. Germline CDR1 and CDR2: MNHNS and SASEGT. V lost 7 bases and J 4 bases, leaving 13 bases between the germline ends. The CDR3 runs to 13 residues. DNA for the CDR3: TGTGCCAGCACCGGGTGGGAGGTCACTGAAGCTTTCTTT. This codes for CASTGWEVTEAFF.

V gene TRBV27 combines with J gene TRBJ2-5, with 8 nucleotides matching TRBD1. The J call may not be correct, given that the DNA end is closer to TRBJ2-7. The CDR3 is 16 amino acids. The germline V gene encodes CDR1 MNHEY and CDR2 SMNVEV (reference sequence). CDR3 DNA: TGTGCCAGCAGTCTCACCGGGACAGGCAATACCTACGAGCAGTACTTC. Its protein is CASSLTGTGNTYEQYF.

The CDR3 bases are TGCGCCAGCAGCCAAGATTCAGGACAGGGGGGCATGAACACTGAAGCTTTCTTT. Protein product: CASSQDSGQGGMNTEAFF. This chain connects TRBV4-1 to TRBJ1-1; 10 bases are a match to TRBD1. The ends lost 0 bases at V and 0 bases at J; junction bases unmatched: 7. The germline V gene has CDR1 MGHRA and CDR2 YSYEKL. CDR3 length: 18 amino acids.

This clone was seen a few times. The chain employs TRBV7-8 and TRBJ1-5; a possible D gene is TRBD1 (6 bases). Germline lookup yields CDR1 SGHVS and CDR2 FQNEAQ. The CDR3 has 14 residues. V was cut by 6 bases and J by 2 bases, with 11 bases left in between. The CDR3 region has the DNA TGTGCCAGCAGTAACAACAGGGGCAATCAGCCCCAGCATTTT. It codes for CASSNNRGNQPQHF. The variable domain in full, with the rest retrieved from reference TRBV7-8 and TRBJ1-5, is GAGVSQSPRYKVAKRGQDVALRCDPISGHVSLFWYQQALGQGPEFLTYFQNEAQLDKSGLPSDRFFAERPEGSVSTLKIQRTQQEDSAVYLCASSNNRGNQPQHFGDGTRLSIL.

Remarks on this clone: The sample contains more than one DNA sequence encoding this CDR3. The rearrangement links TRBV2 to TRBJ2-3, with a weak D call TRBD2 (6 bases). The CDR3 consists of 14 residues. Trimming stripped 7 bases from V and 0 bases from J, with 11 bases between. Per germline, CDR1 SNHLY and CDR2 FYNNEI. The CDR3 DNA is TGTGCCAGCATATCCGGAGGGAGCACAGATACGCAGTATTTT. Translated, it gives CASISGGSTDTQYF.

V is TRBV27 and J is TRBJ2-5; 11 positions agree with TRBD2. The trim removed 6 bases at V and 2 bases at J, leaving 8 bases unmatched. This CDR3 has 16 amino acids. Germline V gene lookup returns CDR1 MNHEY and CDR2 SMNVEV (reference sequence). The CDR3 region has the DNA TGTGCCAGCAGGACCGGGACTAGCGGTTTACAAGAGACCCAGTACTTC. Amino acids: CASRTGTSGLQETQYF.

The chain combines TRBV28 with TRBJ2-7, with 8 bases aligning to TRBD1. Germline V gene lookup returns CDR1 MDHEN and CDR2 SYDVKM. This CDR3 contains 15 residues. V shed 3 bases and J 5 bases; nucleotides not matched to a gene: 9. CDR3 sequence: CASSFTLGQGHEQYF. The CDR3 coding sequence is TGTGCCAGCAGTTTCACCCTCGGACAGGGCCACGAGCAGTACTTC.

The genes are TRBV11-3 and TRBJ1-2; D not resolved. Germline V gene lookup returns CDR1 SGHNT and CDR2 YENEEA. The length of the CDR3 is 13 residues. V shed 5 bases and J shed 5 bases, with 12 bases lying between them. The CDR3 sequence: CASSPKEVYGYTF. The DNA of the CDR3 is TGTGCCAGCAGCCCTAAGGAGGTTTATGGCTACACCTTC.

This sequence joins TRBV5-1 and TRBJ1-4, with D hard to call. Germline V gene sequence: CDR1 SGHRS, CDR2 YFSETQ. V was clipped by 1 base and J by 4 bases, with 8 bases between them. This CDR3 comprises 14 residues. CDR3 loop: CASSLTEYNEKLFF. The CDR3 coding sequence is TGCGCCAGCAGCTTGACAGAATATAATGAAAAACTGTTTTTT.

The CDR3 is CASSQGTSGRNEQFF. CDR3 DNA sequence: TGTGCCAGCAGCCAAGGGACTAGCGGACGTAATGAGCAGTTCTTC. The J gene is TRBJ2-1, the V gene TRBV4-2; 10 nucleotides agree with TRBD2. Germline values: CDR1 LGHNA, CDR2 YNFKEQ. The trim removed 1 base at V and 7 bases at J, leaving 4 bases unmatched. The CDR3 is 15 residues long.

V is TRBV5-6 and J is TRBJ2-5; the D is unclear. From germline, CDR1 is SGHDT and CDR2 YYEEEE. This CDR3 is built from 13 residues. V was trimmed by 4 bases and J by 1 base, leaving 8 bases between them. As DNA, the CDR3 is TGTGCCAGCAGCGACGGGTCCCAAGAGACCCAGTACTTC. Translating it yields CASSDGSQETQYF.

Regarding this clone: A read error may produce the germline difference seen at one junction end. This sequence joins TRBV7-7 and TRBJ2-3; D call uncertain. The CDR3 is made up of 14 amino acids. CDR1 is SSHAT, CDR2 FNYEAQ, per germline (reference sequence). DNA for the CDR3: TGTGCTAGCAGCTTAGGGTCCCACTCAGATACGCAGTATTTT. Its protein is CASSLGSHSDTQYF.

The CDR3 DNA sequence: TGTGCCAGCAGTTACGGGACTGATCTAGCTAACTATGGCTACACCTTC. Protein product: CASSYGTDLANYGYTF. The chain recombines TRBV6-5 with TRBJ1-2; D perhaps matches TRBD1 (5 bases). Germline V gene data show CDR1 as MNHEY and CDR2 as SVGAGI. The CDR3 is 16 amino acids. V was clipped by 2 bases and J by 0 bases, with 13 bases between them.

The chain combines TRBV9 with TRBJ1-3; D is uncertain. Deletions cut 3 bases from V and 7 bases from J, with 11 bases between. The CDR3 is 13 residues long. Germline V gives CDR1 SGDLS, CDR2 YYNGEE. For the CDR3, the DNA is TGTGCCAGCAGCGCCCACCGGGTGAACACCATATATTTT. Amino acid sequence: CASSAHRVNTIYF.

The chain employs TRBV19 and TRBJ2-5, with TRBD1 matching over 9 bases. The V segment lost 3 bases and the J segment 4 bases; nucleotides outside the gene matches: 6. The CDR3 has 15 amino acids. Germline CDR1 LNHDA, CDR2 SQIVND (reference sequence). In DNA form, the CDR3 reads TGTGCCAGTAGTATCCACAGGGGGCGGAGAGAGACCCAGTACTTC. Translated, it gives CASSIHRGRRETQYF.

This clone was seen once. The chain carries TRBV21-1 and TRBJ2-3; the D call of TRBD2 is as the table states it, not checked on the DNA. TRBV21-1 is recorded as a pseudogene. The CDR3 has 15 amino acids. The CDR3 DNA sequence: TGTGCCAGCAGCGCGCTAGCGGGGGGCTCAGATACGCAGTATTTT. Encoded protein: CASSALAGGSDTQYF.

The rearrangement links TRBV30 to TRBJ2-1, with 11 bases fitting TRBD2. V shed 0 bases, J shed 10 bases, and the junction held 5 bases outside the gene matches. The V gene's germline CDR1 is GTSNPN and CDR2 SVGIG (reference sequence). CDR3 length: 14 residues. The CDR3 DNA reads TGTGCCTGGAGTGTATCGGGACTAGCGGCAGAGCAGTTCTTC. As protein: CAWSVSGLAAEQFF.

The chain joins TRBV15 to TRBJ2-3; D ambiguous. Germline lookup yields CDR1 LNHNV and CDR2 YYDKDF (reference sequence). Trimming shortened V by 6 bases and J by 0 bases, and 16 bases separated the two germline ends. CDR3 size: 16 residues. CDR3 amino acids: CATRDSQRRSTDTQYF. The CDR3 DNA is TGTGCCACCAGAGACTCCCAGCGCCGAAGCACAGATACGCAGTATTTT.

This clone was counted only a few times. This chain joins TRBV14 and TRBJ2-7; 12 bases are a match to TRBD1. Germline values: CDR1 SGHDN, CDR2 FVKESK. V was pared by 6 bases and J by 3 bases, with 6 bases of the junction left unmatched. The CDR3 is 15 residues long. CDR3: CASSQRDRGLYEQYF. DNA of the CDR3: TGTGCCAGCAGTCAACGGGACAGGGGGCTCTACGAGCAGTACTTC.

The chain combines TRBV5-8 with TRBJ1-6; D ambiguous. The CDR3 has 13 residues. Germline lookup yields CDR1 SGHTS and CDR2 YDEGEE. V was trimmed by 4 bases and J by 7 bases, leaving 9 bases between them. The CDR3, as DNA: TGTGCCAGCAGCCCGTCCCGGAATTCACCCCTCCACTTT. Protein: CASSPSRNSPLHF.

The gene calls are TRBV5-1 and TRBJ2-3; 8 bases line up with TRBD1. Germline V lookup: CDR1 SGHRS, CDR2 YFSETQ. The length of the CDR3 is 18 residues. V lost 4 bases to trimming and J lost 0 bases; unmatched junction nucleotides: 13. DNA of the CDR3: TGCGCCAGCAGCCGTAGTCCCGGGACAGGATCTAGCACAGATACGCAGTATTTT. This sequence encodes CASSRSPGTGSSTDTQYF.

The gene calls are TRBV6-4 and TRBJ2-1; 9 bases map to TRBD1. Germline V CDR1 and CDR2: MRHNA, SNTAGT. This CDR3 contains 14 residues. Losses at the gene ends were 6 bases for V and 5 bases for J; bases not matched to a gene: 5. The CDR3 spells CASSAGQGHNEQFF. CDR3 sequence (DNA): TGTGCCAGCAGCGCGGGACAGGGACACAATGAGCAGTTCTTC.

V and J are TRBV7-9 and TRBJ2-2, with 12 bases identical to TRBD2. The CDR3 consists of 17 residues. Germline CDR1 reads SEHNR; CDR2 reads FQNEAQ (reference sequence). V was clipped by 4 bases and J by 4 bases; unmatched bases: 7. The CDR3 DNA is TGTGCCAGCAGCTCCGATCAACTAGCGGGAGGCACCGGGGAGCTGTTTTTT. Amino acid sequence: CASSSDQLAGGTGELFF. Complete variable domain (other parts from reference TRBV7-9 and TRBJ2-2): DTGVSQNPRHKITKRGQNVTFRCDPISEHNRLYWYRQTLGQGPEFLTYFQNEAQLEKSRLLSDRFSAERPKGSFSTLEIQRTEQGDSAMYLCASSSDQLAGGTGELFFGEGSRLTVL.

The rearrangement uses TRBV28 and TRBJ2-6, with D tentatively TRBD2 (6 bases). V was shortened by 0 bases and J by 4 bases, with 10 bases between the two germline ends. The CDR3 runs to 16 residues. The germline CDR1 and CDR2 sequences are MDHEN and SYDVKM. The CDR3 spells CASSLWAGSGANVLTF. The CDR3 nucleotides are TGTGCCAGCAGTTTATGGGCGGGGTCCGGGGCCAACGTCCTGACTTTC.

This chain joins TRBV19 and TRBJ2-3; D perhaps matches TRBD1 (6 bases). Trimming left V 5 bases short and J 3 bases short, with 15 bases between. CDR1 and CDR2 from the germline V gene are LNHDA and SQIVND (reference sequence). This CDR3 spans 15 amino acids. The CDR3 DNA reads TGTGCCAGTAGTCCGCGTTTGGGGGCTACAGATACGCAGTATTTT. This sequence encodes CASSPRLGATDTQYF.

The chain joins TRBV30 to TRBJ2-6, with no clear D. The germline CDR1 and CDR2 sequences are GTSNPN and SVGIG (reference sequence). The CDR3 is 15 residues long. V dropped 5 bases and J dropped 4 bases, with 15 bases sitting between them. CDR3 in amino acids: CAWSSVVPGANVLTF. Written as DNA, the CDR3 is TGTGCCTGGTCCTCCGTAGTACCGGGGGCCAACGTCCTGACTTTC.

Only one count was recorded for this clone. The V gene is TRBV9, the J gene TRBJ2-3; maybe TRBD1 (6 bases). Trimming left V 3 bases short and J 8 bases short, with 16 bases between. The CDR3 covers 14 residues. Germline V lookup: CDR1 SGDLS, CDR2 YYNGEE. CDR3 amino acids: CASSETYGQLTQYF. The CDR3 coding sequence is TGTGCCAGCAGCGAAACCTACGGACAGCTTACGCAGTATTTT.